This is a list of T cell receptor beta chains from one sample in a study of shared clonotypes between healthy human individuals. Generated by immunoSEQ multiplex PCR, the TCRdb table keeps only in-frame clones and is missing some. The sample contains some 1,600,000 clones, roughly 98% of which appear only once. Sequencing was performed on naive CD4+ T cells sorted from blood. The receptors originated from a man aged 25 to 45 in good health. Both conserved end residues are part of each CDR3. The D gene is left open where the match is weak. Clone size appears in some rows only: once, few, many, or a class for an expanded clone.

>-|TRBV2|TRBD2|TRBJ2-1
CATGSGNNNEQFF
TGTGCCACTGGTAGCGGGAACAACAATGAGCAGTTCTTC
>-|TRBV4-3|TRBD1|TRBJ2-7
CASSQPGGEQYF
TGCGCCAGCAGCCAACCAGGGGGCGAGCAGTACTTC
>-|TRBV5-1|TRBD2|TRBJ2-1
CASGKTSVTYNEQFF
TGCGCCAGCGGTAAGACTAGCGTAACCTACAATGAGCAGTTCTTC
>-|TRBV6-5|-|TRBJ2-7
CASSSRASYEQYF
TGTGCCAGCAGTTCACGGGCCTCCTACGAGCAGTACTTC
>-|TRBV25-1|-|TRBJ2-1
CASSDFPSYNEQFF
TGTGCCAGCAGTGATTTTCCGTCCTACAATGAGCAGTTCTTC
>once|TRBV28|-|TRBJ1-2
CASTPRGRKGDYGYTF
TGTGCCAGCACTCCCCGGGGGCGTAAGGGTGACTATGGCTACACCTTC
>-|TRBV14|-|TRBJ2-1
CASSPGTLVAYNEQFF
TGTGCCAGCAGCCCCGGGACCCTAGTCGCCTACAATGAGCAGTTCTTC
>-|TRBV5-1|-|TRBJ1-4
CASSLAQGGSEKLFF
TGCGCCAGCAGCTTGGCGCAAGGGGGTTCGGAAAAACTGTTTTTT
>-|TRBV4-3|TRBD2|TRBJ2-1
CASSHLTAGGLPFF
TGCGCCAGCAGCCACCTCACAGCGGGAGGGTTACCGTTCTTC
>-|TRBV28|-|TRBJ1-5
CASTPLGQPQHF
TGTGCCAGCACCCCCCTCGGGCAGCCCCAGCATTTT
>-|TRBV2|-|TRBJ1-1
CASSEAPHLKAFF
TGTGCCAGCAGTGAAGCGCCCCATCTCAAAGCTTTCTTT
>few|TRBV9|-|TRBJ2-7
CASSVVGSSYEQYF
TGTGCCAGCAGCGTAGTCGGGAGCTCCTACGAGCAGTACTTC
>once|TRBV5-1|TRBD2|TRBJ2-1
CASSFSGSDNEQFF
TGCGCCAGCAGCTTCAGCGGGAGTGACAATGAGCAGTTCTTC
>-|TRBV28|-|TRBJ1-2
CASSPGTFLSMRGYTF
TGTGCCAGCAGTCCCGGGACATTTTTAAGTATGCGTGGCTACACCTTC
>-|TRBV7-9|-|TRBJ2-7
CASSPHLTRRVYEQYF
TGTGCCAGCAGCCCGCATCTGACCCGAAGGGTTTACGAGCAGTACTTC
>-|TRBV28|-|TRBJ1-5
CASRTTGLQAQHF
TGTGCCAGCAGGACTACAGGGCTCCAAGCCCAGCATTTT
>-|TRBV18|TRBD2|TRBJ2-3
CASSRLAGSTDTQYF
TGTGCCAGCTCCCGCCTAGCGGGGAGCACAGATACGCAGTATTTT
>-|TRBV6-6|TRBD1|TRBJ2-7
CASNFGQGSYEQYF
TGTGCCAGCAATTTTGGACAGGGATCCTACGAGCAGTACTTC
>-|TRBV5-1|TRBD1|TRBJ2-5
CASSLDPGQSETQYF
TGCGCCAGCAGCTTAGACCCGGGACAGAGTGAGACCCAGTACTTC
>-|TRBV7-3|-|TRBJ2-1
CASSLKFNEQFF
TGTGCCAGCAGCTTGAAGTTTAATGAGCAGTTCTTC
>-|TRBV18|TRBD1|TRBJ1-5
CASSPLGQDNQPQHF
TGTGCCAGCTCACCGCTGGGACAGGACAATCAGCCCCAGCATTTT
>once|TRBV28|-|TRBJ1-2
CASSPYRRFTNYGYTF
TGTGCCAGCAGTCCTTATCGTAGATTTACTAACTATGGCTACACCTTC
>-|TRBV7-3|-|TRBJ2-1
CASSPQGGGYNEQFF
TGTGCCAGCAGCCCCCAGGGGGGAGGTTACAATGAGCAGTTCTTC
>-|TRBV19|-|TRBJ2-3
CASSKLYTDTQYF
TGTGCCAGTAGTAAGCTCTATACAGATACGCAGTATTTT
>-|TRBV11-2|TRBD1|TRBJ2-5
CASSRDRGLSETQYF
TGTGCCAGCAGCCGGGACAGGGGGCTTTCGGAGACCCAGTACTTC
>-|TRBV5-1|-|TRBJ2-7
CASSLERPAYEQYF
TGCGCCAGCAGCTTGGAGCGACCAGCCTACGAGCAGTACTTC
>-|TRBV5-1|-|TRBJ2-7
CASSARGISDYEQYF
TGCGCCAGCAGCGCCCGGGGGATATCGGACTACGAGCAGTACTTC
>-|TRBV6-5|-|TRBJ1-2
CASSFGQPSAGYTF
TGTGCCAGCAGTTTCGGACAGCCCTCGGCAGGCTACACCTTC
>-|TRBV25-1|TRBD2|TRBJ2-3
CASSERETSGTTDTQYF
TGTGCCAGCAGTGAAAGGGAGACTAGCGGAACCACAGATACGCAGTATTTT
>-|TRBV7-2|-|TRBJ1-5
CASSPQGYQPQHF
TGTGCCAGCAGCCCACAGGGATATCAGCCCCAGCATTTT
>-|TRBV5-1|-|TRBJ2-7
CASSLRPIDYEQYF
TGCGCCAGCAGCTTGAGACCCATAGATTACGAGCAGTACTTC
>-|TRBV10-3|-|TRBJ2-2
CAISESEGGELFF
TGTGCCATCAGTGAGTCAGAAGGGGGGGAGCTGTTTTTT
>-|TRBV7-3|TRBD2|TRBJ2-2
CASSLTLAGNTGELFF
TGTGCCAGCAGCTTAACGCTAGCGGGGAACACCGGGGAGCTGTTTTTT
>-|TRBV18|-|TRBJ2-2
CASSPPSGTNTGELFF
TGTGCCAGCTCACCACCTAGCGGCACGAACACCGGGGAGCTGTTTTTT
>-|TRBV19|TRBD1|TRBJ2-2
CASSSQPDRGLGELFF
TGTGCCAGTAGTTCCCAGCCCGACAGGGGGCTTGGGGAGCTGTTTTTT
>-|TRBV10-2|-|TRBJ2-1
CASSGFREPGAHEQFF
TGCGCCAGCAGTGGTTTTCGTGAGCCGGGGGCACATGAGCAGTTCTTC
>-|TRBV7-6|-|TRBJ1-2
CASSSSQTHGYTF
TGTGCCAGCAGCTCTTCTCAGACCCATGGCTACACCTTC
>-|TRBV19|-|TRBJ2-5
CASSRDPEETQYF
TGTGCCAGTAGTAGGGACCCAGAAGAGACCCAGTACTTC
>-|TRBV18|-|TRBJ1-5
CASTQGEGRPQHF
TGTGCCAGTACCCAGGGCGAGGGACGGCCCCAGCATTTT
>-|TRBV19|TRBD2|TRBJ2-7
CASSFGLAGVDEQYF
TGTGCCAGTAGTTTTGGACTAGCGGGAGTCGACGAGCAGTACTTC
>-|TRBV7-2|TRBD1|TRBJ1-4
CASSLDRGQGEKLFF
TGTGCCAGCAGCTTAGACAGGGGGCAGGGTGAAAAACTGTTTTTT
>-|TRBV28|TRBD1|TRBJ2-7
CASKTTGVSEQYF
TGTGCCAGCAAAACGACAGGGGTGAGCGAGCAGTACTTC
>once|TRBV19|-|TRBJ1-5
CASMSMEGVQPQHF
TGTGCCAGTATGTCAATGGAGGGGGTACAGCCCCAGCATTTT
>-|TRBV9|-|TRBJ2-3
CASSVDITADTQYF
TGTGCCAGCAGCGTAGATATTACCGCAGATACGCAGTATTTT
>-|TRBV4-3|-|TRBJ1-5
CASSQVLGNQPQHF
TGCGCCAGCAGCCAAGTTCTGGGTAATCAGCCCCAGCATTTT
>-|TRBV11-2|-|TRBJ1-2
CASSSLDNNYGYTF
TGTGCCAGCAGCTCTTTGGACAATAACTATGGCTACACCTTC
>-|TRBV5-1|-|TRBJ2-7
CASSTGLAYEQYF
TGCGCCAGCAGCACCGGACTGGCCTACGAGCAGTACTTC
>-|TRBV2|TRBD1|TRBJ2-3
CASSGGQGADTQYF
TGTGCCAGCAGTGGCGGCCAGGGGGCAGATACGCAGTATTTT
>-|TRBV5-6|TRBD1|TRBJ2-7
CASSLTGGLGGEQYF
TGTGCCAGCAGTTTGACAGGGGGTTTAGGCGGCGAGCAGTACTTC